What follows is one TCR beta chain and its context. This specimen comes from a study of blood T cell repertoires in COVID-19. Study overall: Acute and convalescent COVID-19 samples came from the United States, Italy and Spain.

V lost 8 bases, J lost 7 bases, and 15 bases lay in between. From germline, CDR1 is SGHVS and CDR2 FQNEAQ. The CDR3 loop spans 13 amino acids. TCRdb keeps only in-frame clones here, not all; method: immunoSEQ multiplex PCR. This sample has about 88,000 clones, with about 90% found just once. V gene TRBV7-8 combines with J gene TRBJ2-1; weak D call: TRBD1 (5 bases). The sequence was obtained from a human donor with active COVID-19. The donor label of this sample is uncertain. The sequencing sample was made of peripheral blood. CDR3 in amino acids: CASGNRAGNEQFF. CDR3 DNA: TGTGCCAGCGGAAACCGTGCAGGGAATGAGCAGTTCTTC.